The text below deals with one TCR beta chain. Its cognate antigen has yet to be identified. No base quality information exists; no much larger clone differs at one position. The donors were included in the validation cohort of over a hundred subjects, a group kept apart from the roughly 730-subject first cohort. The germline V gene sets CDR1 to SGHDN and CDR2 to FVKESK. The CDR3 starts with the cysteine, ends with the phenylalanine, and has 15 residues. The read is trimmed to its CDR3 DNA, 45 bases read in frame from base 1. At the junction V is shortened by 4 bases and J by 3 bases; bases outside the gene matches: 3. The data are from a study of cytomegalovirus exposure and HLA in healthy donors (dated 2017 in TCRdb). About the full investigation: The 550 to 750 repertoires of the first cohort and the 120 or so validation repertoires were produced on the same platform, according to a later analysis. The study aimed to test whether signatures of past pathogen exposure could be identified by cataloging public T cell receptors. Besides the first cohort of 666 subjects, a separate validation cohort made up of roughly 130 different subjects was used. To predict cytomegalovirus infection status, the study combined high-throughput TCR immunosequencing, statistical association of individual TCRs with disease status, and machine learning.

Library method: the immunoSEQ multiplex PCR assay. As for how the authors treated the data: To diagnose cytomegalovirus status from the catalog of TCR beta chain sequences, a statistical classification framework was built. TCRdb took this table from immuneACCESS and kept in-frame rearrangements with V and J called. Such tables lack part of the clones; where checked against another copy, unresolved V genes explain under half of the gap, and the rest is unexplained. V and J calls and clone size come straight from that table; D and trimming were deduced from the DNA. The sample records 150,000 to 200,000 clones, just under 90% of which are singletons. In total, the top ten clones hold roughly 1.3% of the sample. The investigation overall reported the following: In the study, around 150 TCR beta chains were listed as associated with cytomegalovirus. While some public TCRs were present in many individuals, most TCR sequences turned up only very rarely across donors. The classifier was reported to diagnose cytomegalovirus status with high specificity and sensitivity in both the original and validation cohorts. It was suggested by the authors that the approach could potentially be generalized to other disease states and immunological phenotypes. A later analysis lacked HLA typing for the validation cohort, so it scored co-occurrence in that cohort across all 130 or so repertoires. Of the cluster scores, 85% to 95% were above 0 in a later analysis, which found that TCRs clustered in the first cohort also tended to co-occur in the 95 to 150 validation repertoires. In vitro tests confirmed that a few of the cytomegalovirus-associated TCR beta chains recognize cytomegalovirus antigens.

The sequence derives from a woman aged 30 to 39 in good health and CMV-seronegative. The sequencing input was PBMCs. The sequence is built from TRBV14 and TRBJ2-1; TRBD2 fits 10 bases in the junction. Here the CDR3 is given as CASSRGLAVYNEQFF. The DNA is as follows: TGTGCCAGCAGCCGCGGACTAGCGGTCTACAATGAGCAGTTCTTC.